The next 4 T cell receptor beta chains were all read from a single sample in a study of tumor and adjacent non-tumor tissue in lung cancer. The template was RNA from unsorted bulk tissue. Three rounds of nested PCR, following a modified ARM-PCR protocol, produced the TCRbeta library. TCRdb itself ran the multiplex PCR reads through MiXCR, one entry per CDR3 protein. The sample yields 90,000 to 130,000 distinct CDR3 sequences, 75% to 90% seen once. The specimen was lung tumor tissue. These receptor sequences come from a man between 70 and 80 years old with non-small cell lung cancer.

This clonotype was seen more than once but under ten times. V and J are TRBV2 and TRBJ1-6; D not resolved. The germline V gene encodes CDR1 SNHLY and CDR2 FYNNEI. This CDR3 contains 14 residues. V was cut by 7 bases and J by 0 bases, with 7 bases left in between. The chain's CDR3 is CASKGSSYNSPLHF. The CDR3 nucleotides are TGTGCCAGCAAAGGCAGCTCCTATAATTCACCCCTCCACTTT.

Of note for this clonotype: Because it lacks the conserved phenylalanine or tryptophan at the end, this CDR3 is likely a read error. The V and J genes are TRBV11-2 and TRBJ1-6; no definite D call. Germline CDR1 and CDR2: SGHAT and FQNNGV. V shed 6 bases and J shed 2 bases, with 11 bases lying between them. CDR3 length equals 15 residues. CDR3: CASSSQSPYNSPLHI. DNA of the CDR3: TGTGCCAGCAGTTCCCAAAGTCCCTATAATTCACCCCTCCACATT.

As for this clonotype: A read error is likely, as this CDR3 ends without the conserved phenylalanine or tryptophan. The chain links TRBV29-1 to TRBJ2-5; either TRBD1 or TRBD2 may supply D (5 bases each). The germline gives CDR1 SQVTM, CDR2 ANQGSEA. Trimming shortened V by 4 bases and J by 5 bases, and 11 bases separated the two germline ends. The length of the CDR3 is 12 residues. Written as DNA, the CDR3 is TGCAGCGTTGGGTCCGGGACGGAGACCCAGTACTAC. As protein: CSVGSGTETQYY.

About this clonotype: A read error is likely, as this CDR3 ends without the conserved phenylalanine or tryptophan. The chain has TRBV29-1 and TRBJ2-4; D is perhaps TRBD2 (7 bases). The CDR3 has 15 residues. Germline V gene sequence: CDR1 SQVTM, CDR2 ANQGSEA. V was shortened by 4 bases and J by 6 bases, with 19 bases between the two germline ends. The CDR3 loop is CSVAPVGGRVNIQYI. The CDR3 DNA sequence: TGCAGCGTTGCCCCGGTCGGGGGGCGGGTAAACATTCAGTACATC.